A selection of T cell receptor beta chains follows, all from one sample in a study of cytotoxic CD8 clonotypes in ibrutinib-treated CLL. Only in-frame clones appear in the TCRdb table, and some are missing; sequencing was by immunoSEQ multiplex PCR. The table has tens of thousands of clones, about two thirds seen once. Sequenced material: PBMCs, taken at disease progression, from a patient treated with ibrutinib. All receptors come from a human donor with chronic lymphocytic leukemia. The CDR3 runs from the conserved cysteine through the conserved F or W. A D gene is named only where the DNA matches it firmly. Expanded clones are given a class, and other clones once, few, many or no size at all.

v_call	j_call	d_call	clone_size	cdr3_length	cdr3_aa	cdr3_nt
TRBV12-2	TRBJ1-5	.	.	15	CASRYRGRDNQPQHF	TGTGCAAGTCGTTACAGGGGACGCGACAATCAGCCCCAGCATTTT
TRBV11-2	TRBJ1-1	.	medium-sized	14	CASHHGGRPDGAFF	TGTGCCAGCCACCATGGGGGCAGGCCAGATGGAGCTTTCTTT
TRBV7-2	TRBJ1-6	.	few	17	CASSTGFEWSYNSPLHF	TGTGCCAGCTCCACAGGGTTCGAGTGGTCCTATAATTCACCCCTCCACTTT
TRBV6-5	TRBJ2-7	.	medium-sized	11	CASSTGSEQYF	TGTGCCAGCAGCACAGGATCCGAGCAGTACTTC
TRBV29-1	TRBJ1-2	.	few	13	CSVESPSNYGYTF	TGCAGCGTTGAAAGTCCTTCTAACTATGGCTACACCTTC
TRBV11-2	TRBJ1-3	TRBD1	once	15	CASSGQGADGNTIYF	TGTGCCAGCAGTGGACAGGGGGCGGATGGAAACACCATATATTTT
TRBV7-2	TRBJ2-5	.	.	11	CASSLAGPQYF	TGTGCCAGCAGCTTAGCAGGGCCCCAGTACTTC
TRBV7-9	TRBJ2-1	.	once	11	CASSQPNEQFF	TGTGCCAGCAGCCAACCCAATGAGCAGTTCTTC
TRBV30	TRBJ1-1	.	.	14	CAWSAGYSNTEAFF	TGTGCCTGGAGCGCAGGGTATAGCAACACTGAAGCTTTCTTT
TRBV9	TRBJ2-1	TRBD2	.	15	CASSVLAGGYNEQFF	TGTGCCAGCAGCGTTTTAGCGGGGGGATACAATGAGCAGTTCTTC
TRBV5-4	TRBJ2-5	TRBD2	.	16	CASSFRGSGGAESQYF	TGTGCCAGCAGCTTCAGGGGAAGCGGGGGGGCGGAGAGCCAGTACTTC
TRBV4-1	TRBJ1-6	.	many	16	CASSQDPGSGYSPLHF	TGCGCCAGCAGCCAAGATCCAGGGTCGGGCTATTCACCCCTCCACTTT
TRBV11-2	TRBJ2-5	.	.	14	CASSPDSGQETQYF	TGTGCCAGCAGCCCGGATAGTGGACAAGAGACCCAGTACTTC
TRBV9	TRBJ1-3	.	few	15	CASSGGQISGNTIYF	TGTGCCAGCAGCGGTGGACAGATCTCTGGAAACACCATATATTTT
TRBV27	TRBJ1-1	.	.	13	CASSISANTEAFF	TGTGCCAGCAGTATATCGGCGAACACTGAAGCTTTCTTT
TRBV5-1	TRBJ1-1	.	.	12	CASRTGVTEAFF	TGCGCCAGCAGAACAGGTGTCACTGAAGCTTTCTTT
TRBV7-8	TRBJ2-1	.	.	15	CASSLGGRSRNEQFF	TGTGCCAGCAGCTTAGGGGGGCGGAGTCGCAATGAGCAGTTCTTC
TRBV18	TRBJ2-7	.	.	12	CASSIDTYEQYF	TGTGCCAGCTCAATCGACACTTACGAGCAGTACTTC
TRBV2	TRBJ1-2	TRBD1	.	15	CASSRTGAFNYGYTF	TGTGCCAGCAGCCGCACAGGGGCCTTCAACTATGGCTACACCTTC
TRBV5-1	TRBJ2-1	TRBD1	.	14	CASSKGQDYNEQFF	TGCGCCAGCAGCAAAGGACAGGATTACAATGAGCAGTTCTTC
TRBV29-1	TRBJ2-3	.	.	15	CSATGRLSFTDTQYF	TGCAGCGCCACCGGGCGACTTTCTTTCACAGATACGCAGTATTTT
TRBV7-6	TRBJ2-7	.	.	12	CASSPSRYEQYF	TGTGCCAGCAGCCCTTCAAGATACGAGCAGTACTTC
TRBV21-1	TRBJ2-3	.	.	13	CASRQRETDTQYF	TGTGCCAGCAGACAAAGGGAGACAGATACGCAGTATTTT
TRBV5-1	TRBJ1-2	.	.	14	CASSSAGTAEGYTF	TGCGCCAGCAGCTCGGCCGGGACCGCAGAAGGCTACACCTTC
TRBV5-1	TRBJ2-1	TRBD1	.	15	CASSLLGTGYNEQFF	TGCGCCAGCAGCTTGCTGGGGACAGGGTACAATGAGCAGTTCTTC
TRBV7-9	TRBJ2-1	TRBD1	once	16	CASSSLRDSSYNEQFF	TGTGCCAGCAGCTCCCTAAGGGACAGCTCCTACAATGAGCAGTTCTTC
TRBV19	TRBJ1-2	.	.	14	CASSPRGQRYGYTF	TGTGCCAGTAGTCCCCGCGGACAGAGATATGGCTACACCTTC
TRBV18	TRBJ2-2	.	.	14	CASSPQLNTGELFF	TGTGCCAGCTCACCACAGCTGAACACCGGGGAGCTGTTTTTT
TRBV10-3	TRBJ2-7	.	few	12	CAISENNNEQYF	TGTGCCATCAGTGAGAATAATAACGAGCAGTACTTC
TRBV5-1	TRBJ1-6	TRBD1	.	14	CASSPGQGNSPLHF	TGCGCCAGCAGCCCGGGACAGGGGAATTCACCCCTCCACTTT
TRBV5-8	TRBJ2-3	.	.	13	CASSLAPHPFQYF	TGTGCCAGCAGCTTGGCGCCACACCCTTTCCAGTATTTT
TRBV11-3	TRBJ2-1	.	.	14	CASSLDLVGHEQFF	TGTGCCAGCAGCTTAGATCTCGTGGGGCATGAGCAGTTCTTC
TRBV18	TRBJ1-1	.	.	16	CASSPRGVSLGTEAFF	TGTGCCAGCTCACCACGAGGGGTGAGCCTTGGGACTGAAGCTTTCTTT
TRBV5-4	TRBJ2-5	TRBD2	.	15	CASSLSSGGQETQYF	TGTGCCAGCAGCTTGTCTAGCGGGGGGCAAGAGACCCAGTACTTC
TRBV2	TRBJ2-7	.	.	15	CASSEGSGDTYEQYF	TGTGCCAGCAGTGAAGGGTCAGGGGATACCTACGAGCAGTACTTC
TRBV4-3	TRBJ2-1	TRBD1	.	15	CASSQEGTAYNEQFF	TGCGCCAGCAGCCAAGAAGGGACAGCTTACAATGAGCAGTTCTTC
TRBV5-1	TRBJ1-2	TRBD1	.	15	CASALGTDVNYGYTF	TGCGCCAGTGCCCTCGGGACAGATGTTAACTATGGCTACACCTTC
TRBV14	TRBJ2-7	.	few	13	CASSQDLWDEQYF	TGTGCCAGCAGCCAAGATTTATGGGACGAGCAGTACTTC
TRBV27	TRBJ2-5	.	.	13	CASSLIDKETQYF	TGTGCCAGCAGTTTAATAGATAAAGAGACCCAGTACTTC
TRBV7-3	TRBJ1-6	TRBD1	few	14	CASSWGQGNSPLHF	TGTGCCAGCAGCTGGGGACAGGGCAATTCACCCCTCCACTTT
TRBV27	TRBJ1-5	.	.	15	CASSLSVRGYQPQHF	TGTGCCAGCAGTTTATCGGTCAGGGGATATCAGCCCCAGCATTTT
TRBV5-1	TRBJ1-2	.	.	15	CASSPWTLANYGYTF	TGCGCCAGCAGCCCGTGGACCTTAGCTAACTATGGCTACACCTTC
TRBV18	TRBJ2-3	.	.	14	CASSPRSLGDTQYF	TGTGCCAGCTCACCACGGTCGTTGGGCGATACGCAGTATTTT
TRBV6-1	TRBJ2-3	.	.	14	CASVWGASTDTQYF	TGTGCCAGCGTTTGGGGTGCTAGCACAGATACGCAGTATTTT
TRBV5-4	TRBJ1-4	TRBD1	.	16	CASSGTGGGHNEKLFF	TGTGCCAGCAGCGGAACAGGGGGCGGACATAATGAAAAACTGTTTTTT
TRBV6-6	TRBJ1-1	.	few	14	CASSYSTVGTEAFF	TGTGCCAGCAGTTACAGCACAGTGGGCACTGAAGCTTTCTTT
TRBV5-4	TRBJ1-2	.	.	15	CASSLAGSLMNGYTF	TGTGCCAGCAGCTTGGCTGGGAGCCTAATGAATGGCTACACCTTC
TRBV13	TRBJ2-7	.	.	17	CASSLFLADRYSYEQYF	TGTGCCAGCAGCTTATTTTTAGCCGACAGGTACTCCTACGAGCAGTACTTC
TRBV18	TRBJ2-1	.	once	13	CASSPGQVHEQFF	TGTGCCAGCTCACCGGGCCAAGTTCATGAGCAGTTCTTC
TRBV27	TRBJ1-1	TRBD1	few	15	CASSLRQGRNTEAFF	TGTGCCAGCAGTTTACGACAGGGGCGGAACACTGAAGCTTTCTTT
TRBV11-2	TRBJ1-4	.	.	12	CASSSSVDRLFF	TGTGCCAGCAGCTCTTCAGTGGATCGGCTGTTTTTT
TRBV10-2	TRBJ2-2	.	.	16	CASSESGQASAGELFF	TGCGCCAGCAGTGAGTCGGGGCAGGCAAGCGCCGGGGAGCTGTTTTTT
TRBV7-9	TRBJ2-3	TRBD1	.	16	CASSPHGTGGTDTQYF	TGTGCCAGCAGCCCCCACGGGACAGGGGGCACAGATACGCAGTATTTT
TRBV13	TRBJ2-7	TRBD2	.	15	CASSWTSGGAYEQYF	TGTGCCAGCAGCTGGACTAGCGGGGGGGCCTACGAGCAGTACTTC
TRBV7-9	TRBJ2-7	.	.	13	CASSSRTDHEQYF	TGTGCCAGCAGCTCCAGGACAGACCACGAGCAGTACTTC
TRBV9	TRBJ1-6	.	.	14	CASTSGDYNSPLHF	TGTGCCAGCACCTCGGGGGACTATAATTCACCCCTCCACTTT
TRBV4-2	TRBJ1-2	TRBD1	.	14	CASSHPGQGVYHTF	TGTGCCAGCAGCCACCCTGGACAGGGAGTATACCACACCTTC
TRBV2	TRBJ1-5	TRBD1	.	14	CASGGRGRNQPQHF	TGTGCCAGCGGGGGCAGGGGGCGGAATCAGCCCCAGCATTTT
TRBV19	TRBJ1-1	.	many	14	CASSTLGARLEAFF	TGTGCCAGTAGTACCCTAGGTGCCAGACTTGAAGCTTTCTTT